This TCR beta chain was recovered during a study of T cell repertoires in cytomegalovirus infection. Study-wide background: Epitope selection comprised recently identified HLA-C-restricted CMV epitopes and well-studied HLA-B-restricted CMV epitopes. In public TCR beta signatures, there were indications of both CMV infection and matching HLA type.

Broader study findings: Dominant in the ex vivo response were TCR beta clonotypes restricted by HLA-C and specific for CMV.

Each CDR3 protein gets one entry after TCRdb re-called the reads with MiXCR. The sample carries just under 500,000 distinct CDR3 sequences, roughly a third recorded once. This CDR3 contains 14 residues. CDR1 and CDR2 from the germline V gene are SGHAT and FQNNGV. J lost 0 bases, V lost 5 bases, and 4 bases had no gene match. About this clonotype: Its antigen is not known.

The sequence derives from a human donor in good health (CMV status not recorded). Some clones in this sample may be carry-over from other donors' samples. The chain uses TRBV11-2 and TRBJ2-7; TRBD2 matches 7 bases. The material sequenced was cultured PBMCs, taken from culture after CMV antigen stimulation. In DNA form, the CDR3 reads TGTGCCAGCAGCCCGAGGACTAGCTCCTACGAGCAGTACGTC. This translates into CASSPRTSSYEQYV.